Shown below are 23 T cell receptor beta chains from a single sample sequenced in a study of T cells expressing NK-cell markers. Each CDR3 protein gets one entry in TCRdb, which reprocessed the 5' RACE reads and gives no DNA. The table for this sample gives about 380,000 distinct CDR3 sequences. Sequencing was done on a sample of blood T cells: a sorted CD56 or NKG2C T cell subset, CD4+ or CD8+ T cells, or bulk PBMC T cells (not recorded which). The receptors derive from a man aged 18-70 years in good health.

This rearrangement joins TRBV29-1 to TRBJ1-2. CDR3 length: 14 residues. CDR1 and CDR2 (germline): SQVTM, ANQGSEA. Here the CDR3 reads CSVASLSLNYGYTF.

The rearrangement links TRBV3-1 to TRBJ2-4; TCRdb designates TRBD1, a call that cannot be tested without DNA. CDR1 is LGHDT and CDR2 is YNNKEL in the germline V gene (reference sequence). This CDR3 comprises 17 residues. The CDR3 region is CASSQDRRGMAKNIQYF.

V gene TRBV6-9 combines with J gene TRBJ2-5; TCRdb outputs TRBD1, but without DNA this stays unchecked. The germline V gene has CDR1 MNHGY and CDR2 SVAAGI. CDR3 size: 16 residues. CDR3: CARTPKRGQARETQYF.

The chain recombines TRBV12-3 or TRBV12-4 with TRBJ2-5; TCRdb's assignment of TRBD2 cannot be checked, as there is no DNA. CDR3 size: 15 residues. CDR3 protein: CASSLTSGSQETQYF.

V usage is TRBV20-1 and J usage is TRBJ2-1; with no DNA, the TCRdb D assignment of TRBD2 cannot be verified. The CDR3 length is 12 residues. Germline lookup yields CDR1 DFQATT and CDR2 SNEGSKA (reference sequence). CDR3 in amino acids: CSARLPSGEQFF.

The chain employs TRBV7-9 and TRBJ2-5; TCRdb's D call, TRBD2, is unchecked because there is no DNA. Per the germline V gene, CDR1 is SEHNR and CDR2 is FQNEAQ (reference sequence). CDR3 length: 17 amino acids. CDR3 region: CASSLAAKLAEGETQYF.

CDR3 sequence reads: CASSDSYGGMAFF. This chain joins TRBV6-4 and TRBJ1-1. In germline, CDR1 is MRHNA, CDR2 SNTAGT. The CDR3 has 13 residues.

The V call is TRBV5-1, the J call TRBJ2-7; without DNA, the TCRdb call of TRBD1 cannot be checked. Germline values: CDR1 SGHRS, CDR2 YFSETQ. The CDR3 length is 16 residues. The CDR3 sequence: CASRQGASIAAYEQYF.

CDR3 in amino acids: CATRLAGRDTGELFF. The chain recombines TRBV19 with TRBJ2-2; TCRdb's assignment of TRBD2 cannot be checked, as there is no DNA. Germline CDR1 and CDR2: LNHDA and SQIVND (reference sequence). CDR3 length equals 15 residues. Drawing the rest from reference TRBV19 and TRBJ2-2, the complete variable domain is DGGITQSPKYLFRKEGQNVTLSCEQNLNHDAMYWYRQDPGQGLRLIYYSQIVNDFQKGDIAEGYSVSREKKESFPLTVTSAQKNPTAFYLCATRLAGRDTGELFFGEGSRLTVL.

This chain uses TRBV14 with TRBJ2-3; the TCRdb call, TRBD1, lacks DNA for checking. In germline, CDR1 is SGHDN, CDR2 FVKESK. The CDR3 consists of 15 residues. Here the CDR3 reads CASSLSRGGTDTQYF. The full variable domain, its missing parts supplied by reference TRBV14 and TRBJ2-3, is EAGVTQFPSHSVIEKGQTVTLRCDPISGHDNLYWYRRVMGKEIKFLLHFVKESKQDESGMPNNRFLAERTGGTYSTLKVQPAELEDSGVYFCASSLSRGGTDTQYFGPGTRLTVL.

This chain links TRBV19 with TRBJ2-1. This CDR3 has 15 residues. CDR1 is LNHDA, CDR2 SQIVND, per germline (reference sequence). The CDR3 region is CASTISDSSYNEQFF.

CDR3 in amino acids: CASSLDRDMIGGYTF. V is TRBV11-2 and J is TRBJ1-2. CDR1 and CDR2 (germline): SGHAT, FQNNGV. The CDR3 is 15 amino acids.

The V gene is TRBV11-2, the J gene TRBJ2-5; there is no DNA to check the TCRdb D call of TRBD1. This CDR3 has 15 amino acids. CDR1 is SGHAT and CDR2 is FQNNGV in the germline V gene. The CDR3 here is CASSLQGGPQETQYF.

This CDR3 reads CASSQERREAFF. V and J are TRBV3-1 and TRBJ1-1. The CDR3 extends over 12 amino acids. Germline lookup yields CDR1 LGHDT and CDR2 YNNKEL (reference sequence).

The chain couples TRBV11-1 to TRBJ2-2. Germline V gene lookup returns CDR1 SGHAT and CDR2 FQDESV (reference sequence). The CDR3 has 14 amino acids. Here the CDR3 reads CASSLYPFTGELFF.

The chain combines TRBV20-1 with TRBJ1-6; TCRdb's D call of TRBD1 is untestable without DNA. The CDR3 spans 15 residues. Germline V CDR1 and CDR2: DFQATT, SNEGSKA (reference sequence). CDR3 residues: CSARGQGAYNSPLHF.

CDR3: CASSKRSTDTQYF. The chain joins TRBV5-6 to TRBJ2-3. This CDR3 contains 13 residues. Germline CDR1 reads SGHDT; CDR2 reads YYEEEE.

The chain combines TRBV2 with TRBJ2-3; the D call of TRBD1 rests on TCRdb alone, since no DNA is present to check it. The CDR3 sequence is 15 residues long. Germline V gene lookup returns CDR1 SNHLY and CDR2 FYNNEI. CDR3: CASSFWDSRTDTQYF.

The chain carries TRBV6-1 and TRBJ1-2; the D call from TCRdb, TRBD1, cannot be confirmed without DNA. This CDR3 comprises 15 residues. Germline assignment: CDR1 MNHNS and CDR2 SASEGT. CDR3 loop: CASRQQGAINYGYTF.

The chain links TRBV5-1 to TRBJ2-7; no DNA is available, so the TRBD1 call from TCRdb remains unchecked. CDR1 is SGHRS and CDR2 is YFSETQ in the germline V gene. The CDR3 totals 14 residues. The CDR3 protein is CASSAGQGVDEQYF.

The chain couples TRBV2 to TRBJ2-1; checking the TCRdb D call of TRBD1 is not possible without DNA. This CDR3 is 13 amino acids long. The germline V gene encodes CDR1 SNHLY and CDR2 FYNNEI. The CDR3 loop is CASSSGHTAEQFF.

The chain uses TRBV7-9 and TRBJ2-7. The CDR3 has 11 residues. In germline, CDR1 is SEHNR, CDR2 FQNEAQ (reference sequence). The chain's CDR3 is CASSDIYEQYF.

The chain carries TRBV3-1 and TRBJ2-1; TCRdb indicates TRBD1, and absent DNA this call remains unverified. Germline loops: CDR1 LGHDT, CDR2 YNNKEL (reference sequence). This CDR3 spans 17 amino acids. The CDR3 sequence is CASSQVPGQVAYNEQFF.